The 5 T cell receptor beta chains below come from one sample, sequenced in a study of siplizumab effects on memory and regulatory T cells. Produced via immunoSEQ multiplex PCR; TCRdb's table is partial and in-frame only. Of approximately 100,000 clones in the sample, about nine tenths were seen once. The sequencing input was non-Treg CD4+ T cells sorted from blood. The receptors stem from a human donor in good health.

The chain has TRBV5-1 and TRBJ2-7, with 7 bases fitting TRBD2. CDR3 length: 15 residues. Germline CDR1 reads SGHRS; CDR2 reads YFSETQ. The V gene end was trimmed by 0 bases and the J gene end by 7 bases; junction bases not matched to a gene: 10. DNA for the CDR3: TGCGCCAGCAGCTTGGTCGCAGGGAGAGCGGGGGAGCAGTACTTC. It translates to CASSLVAGRAGEQYF.

The chain recombines TRBV19 with TRBJ2-1; D gene uncertain. The CDR3 runs to 13 residues. The germline V gene has CDR1 LNHDA and CDR2 SQIVND (reference sequence). Trimming took 5 bases from V and 6 from J, leaving 11 bases between them. The CDR3 DNA sequence: TGTGCCAGTAGTCCCCCCTATGCCAATGAGCAGTTCTTC. It encodes CASSPPYANEQFF.

The V and J genes are TRBV7-2 and TRBJ1-6, with 7 bases that match TRBD1. CDR3 size: 18 residues. Germline CDR1 SGHTA, CDR2 FQGNSA. The ends lost 5 bases at V and 2 bases at J; junction bases unmatched: 12. This chain's CDR3 is CASSADREVTPYNSPLHF. The CDR3 DNA reads TGTGCCAGCAGCGCTGACAGGGAAGTTACGCCCTATAATTCACCCCTCCACTTT.

V usage is TRBV21-1 and J usage is TRBJ2-1; the table's TRBD2 call for D was not verified on the DNA. TRBV21-1 is assigned pseudogene status. This CDR3 contains 19 residues. Here the CDR3 reads CASSKGTRTSGYFYNEQFF. Written as DNA, the CDR3 is TGTGCCAGCAGCAAAGGGACAAGGACTAGCGGGTATTTCTACAATGAGCAGTTCTTC.

The chain joins TRBV7-2 to TRBJ2-1; D could derive from TRBD1 or TRBD2 (5 bases each). Trimming pared 3 bases from V and 5 bases from J, leaving 17 bases between. The CDR3 runs 16 residues. Looked up from germline, CDR1 is SGHTA and CDR2 is FQGNSA. In DNA form, the CDR3 reads TGTGCCAGCAGCTTGAGGGGAAGGGCATTTAACAATGAGCAGTTCTTC. Protein sequence: CASSLRGRAFNNEQFF.